The clone carrying this T cell receptor (beta chain) was seen at least ten times. Its cognate antigen is unknown. The sample originates from a study of regulatory T cells in long-lasting Graves disease. About the study: Duration of antithyroid drug therapy among newly diagnosed Graves' patients was under 3 months.

Germline V gene sequence: CDR1 ENHRY, CDR2 SYGVKD. The CDR3 extends over 16 amino acids. With V trimmed by 5 bases and J by 0 bases, 6 bases remained unmatched. For TCR beta, libraries came from iRepertoire HTBI primers and Arm-PCR of CDR3 regions. Authors' analysis steps: Segment identification across samples yielded roughly 62 TRBV and about 14 TRBJ segments. One entry per CDR3 protein, called by TCRdb with MiXCR from the multiplex PCR reads. TCRdb, rather than the study authors, made the V and J calls. The sample lists a few hundred thousand distinct CDR3 sequences; over 20% were seen once. Time point of the sample: newly diagnosed GD, antithyroid drugs for less than 3 months. Generation of the TCR library employed RNA extracted from PBMCs. General study findings and limits: Accuracy was possibly reduced by small sample size. Lower TCR diversity was seen in persistent Graves' patients than in newly diagnosed ones.

The V call is TRBV10-3, the J call TRBJ2-2, with 7 bases fitting TRBD1. The receptor was isolated from a female donor with Graves disease. Sequencing used peripheral blood mononuclear cells (PBMCs), obtained at new diagnosis, from a patient treated with antithyroid drugs. The CDR3 DNA reads TGTGCCATCAGTACCGACAGGGCCACGAACACCGGGGAGCTGTTTTTT. As protein: CAISTDRATNTGELFF.